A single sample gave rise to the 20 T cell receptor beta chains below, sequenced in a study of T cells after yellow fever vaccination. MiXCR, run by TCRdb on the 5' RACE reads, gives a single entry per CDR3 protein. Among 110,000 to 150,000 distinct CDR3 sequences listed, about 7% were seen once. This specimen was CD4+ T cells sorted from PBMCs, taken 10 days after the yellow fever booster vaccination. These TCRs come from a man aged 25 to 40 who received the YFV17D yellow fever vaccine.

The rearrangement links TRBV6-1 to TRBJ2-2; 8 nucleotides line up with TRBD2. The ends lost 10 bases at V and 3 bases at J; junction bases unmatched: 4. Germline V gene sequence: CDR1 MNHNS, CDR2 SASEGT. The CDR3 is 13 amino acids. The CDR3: CATSGGHTGELFF. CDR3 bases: TGTGCCACCTCGGGAGGGCACACCGGGGAGCTGTTTTTT.

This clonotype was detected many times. CDR3 residues: CASNTGGLYEQYF. CDR3 in DNA: TGTGCCAGCAACACCGGGGGCCTCTACGAGCAGTACTTC. V and J are TRBV11-2 and TRBJ2-7; either TRBD1 or TRBD2 may supply D (6 bases each). The CDR3 spans 13 residues. Trimming left V 7 bases short and J 3 bases short, with 13 bases between. Germline assignment: CDR1 SGHAT and CDR2 FQNNGV.

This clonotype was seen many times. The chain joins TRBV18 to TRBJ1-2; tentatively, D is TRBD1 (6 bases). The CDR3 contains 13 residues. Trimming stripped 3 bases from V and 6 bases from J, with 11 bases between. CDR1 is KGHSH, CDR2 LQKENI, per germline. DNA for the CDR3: TGTGCCAGCTCACCTATCGAGGGGGATGGCTACACCTTC. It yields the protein CASSPIEGDGYTF.

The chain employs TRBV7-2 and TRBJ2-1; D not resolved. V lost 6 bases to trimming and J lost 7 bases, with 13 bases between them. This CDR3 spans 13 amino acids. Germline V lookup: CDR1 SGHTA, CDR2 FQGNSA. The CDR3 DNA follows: TGTGCCAGCAGTATACAGACTGGTAATGAGCAGTTCTTC. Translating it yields CASSIQTGNEQFF. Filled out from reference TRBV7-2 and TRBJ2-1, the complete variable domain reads GAGVSQSPSNKVTEKGKDVELRCDPISGHTALYWYRQSLGQGLEFLIYFQGNSAPDKSGLPSDRFSAERTGGSVSTLTIQRTQQEDSAVYLCASSIQTGNEQFFGPGTRLTVL.

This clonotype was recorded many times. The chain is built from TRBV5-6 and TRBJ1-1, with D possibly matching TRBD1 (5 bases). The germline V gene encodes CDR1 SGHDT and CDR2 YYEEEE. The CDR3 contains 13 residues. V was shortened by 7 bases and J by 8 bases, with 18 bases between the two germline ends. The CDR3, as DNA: TGTGCCAGCTTCAGGGACCCAGGGAGGGAAGCTTTCTTT. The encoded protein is CASFRDPGREAFF.

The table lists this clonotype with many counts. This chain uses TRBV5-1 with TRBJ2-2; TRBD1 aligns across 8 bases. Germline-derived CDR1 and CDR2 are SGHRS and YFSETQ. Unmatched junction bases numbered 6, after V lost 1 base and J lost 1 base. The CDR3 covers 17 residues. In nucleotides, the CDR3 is TGCGCCAGCAGCTTGCTGTTTGGGACAGGGAACACCGGGGAGCTGTTTTTT. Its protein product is CASSLLFGTGNTGELFF.

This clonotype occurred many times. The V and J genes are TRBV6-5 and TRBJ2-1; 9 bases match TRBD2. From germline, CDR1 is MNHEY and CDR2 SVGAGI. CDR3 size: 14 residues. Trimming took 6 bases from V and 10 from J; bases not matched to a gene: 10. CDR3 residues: CASSRGLAFGEQFF. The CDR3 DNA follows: TGTGCCAGCAGCCGGGGACTAGCTTTTGGGGAGCAGTTCTTC.

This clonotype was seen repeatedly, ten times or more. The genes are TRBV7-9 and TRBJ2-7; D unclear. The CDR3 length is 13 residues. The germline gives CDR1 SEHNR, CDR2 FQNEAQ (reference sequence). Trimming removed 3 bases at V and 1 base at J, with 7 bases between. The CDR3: CASSFASSYEQYF. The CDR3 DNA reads TGTGCCAGCAGCTTCGCTTCTTCCTACGAGCAGTACTTC.

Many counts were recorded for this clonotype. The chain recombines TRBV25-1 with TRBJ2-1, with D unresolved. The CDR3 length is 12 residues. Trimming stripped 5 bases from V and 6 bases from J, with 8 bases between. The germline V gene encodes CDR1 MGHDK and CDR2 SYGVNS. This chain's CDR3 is CASSLSANEQFF. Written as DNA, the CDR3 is TGTGCCAGCAGTCTGTCAGCCAATGAGCAGTTCTTC.

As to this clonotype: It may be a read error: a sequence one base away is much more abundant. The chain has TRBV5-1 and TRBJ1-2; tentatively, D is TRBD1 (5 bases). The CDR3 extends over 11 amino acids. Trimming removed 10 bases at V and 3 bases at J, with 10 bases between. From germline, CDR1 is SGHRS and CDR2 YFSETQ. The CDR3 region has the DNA TGCGCCGGCAAGGGGCACTATGGCTACACCTTC. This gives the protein CAGKGHYGYTF.

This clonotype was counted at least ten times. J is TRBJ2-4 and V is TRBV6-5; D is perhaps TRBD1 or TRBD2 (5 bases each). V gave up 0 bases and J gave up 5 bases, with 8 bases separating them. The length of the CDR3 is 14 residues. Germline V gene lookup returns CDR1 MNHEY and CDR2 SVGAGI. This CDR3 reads CASSYSGTQNIQYF. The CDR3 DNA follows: TGTGCCAGCAGTTACTCCGGGACGCAAAACATTCAGTACTTC.

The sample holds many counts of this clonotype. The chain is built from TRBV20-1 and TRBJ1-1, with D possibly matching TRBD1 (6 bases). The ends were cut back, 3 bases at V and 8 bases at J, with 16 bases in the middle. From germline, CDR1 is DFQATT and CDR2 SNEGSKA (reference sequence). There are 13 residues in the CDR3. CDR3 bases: TGCAGTGCTAGGAGGGGGGTTCCGGGCGAAGCTTTCTTT. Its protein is CSARRGVPGEAFF.

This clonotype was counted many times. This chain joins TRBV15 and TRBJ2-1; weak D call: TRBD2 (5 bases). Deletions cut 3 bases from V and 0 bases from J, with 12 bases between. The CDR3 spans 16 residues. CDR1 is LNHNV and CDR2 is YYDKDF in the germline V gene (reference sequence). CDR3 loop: CATSSYTGSSYNEQFF. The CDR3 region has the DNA TGTGCCACCAGCAGTTATACGGGGAGCTCCTACAATGAGCAGTTCTTC.

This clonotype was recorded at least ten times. In DNA form, the CDR3 reads TGTGCCAGCAGAAGGGAAGGGGGGGGCGTCCAGCCCCAGCATTTT. Amino acids: CASRREGGGVQPQHF. The chain employs TRBV12-3 or TRBV12-4 and TRBJ1-5; perhaps TRBD1 as D (6 bases). Trimming stripped 6 bases from V and 7 bases from J, with 19 bases between. The CDR3 totals 15 residues.

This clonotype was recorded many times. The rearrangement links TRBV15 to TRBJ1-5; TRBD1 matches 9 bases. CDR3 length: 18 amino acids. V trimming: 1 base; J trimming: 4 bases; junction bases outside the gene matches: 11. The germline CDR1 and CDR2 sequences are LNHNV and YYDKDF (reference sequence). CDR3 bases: TGTGCCACCAGCAGAGGGCCCGGGACAGGGTTTGGAAATCAGCCCCAGCATTTT. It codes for CATSRGPGTGFGNQPQHF.

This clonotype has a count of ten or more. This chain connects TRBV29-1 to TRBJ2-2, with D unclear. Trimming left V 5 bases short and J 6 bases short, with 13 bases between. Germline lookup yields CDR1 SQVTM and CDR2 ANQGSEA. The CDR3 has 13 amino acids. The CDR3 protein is CSVQKETPGELFF. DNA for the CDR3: TGCAGCGTTCAGAAAGAAACGCCCGGGGAGCTGTTTTTT.

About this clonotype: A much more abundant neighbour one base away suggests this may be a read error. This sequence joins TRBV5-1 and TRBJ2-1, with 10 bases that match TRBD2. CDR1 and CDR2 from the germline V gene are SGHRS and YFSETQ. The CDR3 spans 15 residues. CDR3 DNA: TGCACCAGCAGCTTGGATCTAGCGGGAGTCAATGAGCAGTTCTTC. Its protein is CTSSLDLAGVNEQFF.

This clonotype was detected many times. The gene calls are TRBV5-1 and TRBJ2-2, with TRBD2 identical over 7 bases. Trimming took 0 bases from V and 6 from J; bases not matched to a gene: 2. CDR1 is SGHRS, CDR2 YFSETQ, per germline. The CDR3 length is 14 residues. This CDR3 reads CASSLERGAGELFF. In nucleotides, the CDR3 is TGCGCCAGCAGCTTGGAACGGGGGGCCGGGGAGCTGTTTTTT.

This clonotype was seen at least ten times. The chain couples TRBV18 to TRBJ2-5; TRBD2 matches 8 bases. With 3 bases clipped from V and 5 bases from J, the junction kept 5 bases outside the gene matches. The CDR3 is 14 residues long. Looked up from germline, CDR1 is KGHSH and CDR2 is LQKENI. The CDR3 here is CASSPSGSGETQYF. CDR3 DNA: TGTGCCAGCTCACCCAGCGGGAGTGGTGAGACCCAGTACTTC.

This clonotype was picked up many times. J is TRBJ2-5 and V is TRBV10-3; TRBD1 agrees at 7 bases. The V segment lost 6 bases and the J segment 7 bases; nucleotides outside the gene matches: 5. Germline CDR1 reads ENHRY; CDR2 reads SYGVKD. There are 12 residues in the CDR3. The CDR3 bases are TGTGCCATCAGCGGGACAGATGGGACCCAGTACTTC. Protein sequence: CAISGTDGTQYF.